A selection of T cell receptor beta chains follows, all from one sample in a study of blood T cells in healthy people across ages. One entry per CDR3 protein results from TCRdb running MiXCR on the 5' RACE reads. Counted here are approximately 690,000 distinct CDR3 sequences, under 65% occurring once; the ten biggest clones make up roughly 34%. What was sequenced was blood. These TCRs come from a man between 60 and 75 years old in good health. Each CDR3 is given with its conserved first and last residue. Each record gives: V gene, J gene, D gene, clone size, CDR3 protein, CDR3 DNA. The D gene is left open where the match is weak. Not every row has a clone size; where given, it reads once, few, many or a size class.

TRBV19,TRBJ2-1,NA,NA,CASSKGTADNEQFF,TGTGCCAGTAGTAAAGGGACGGCTGACAATGAGCAGTTCTTC
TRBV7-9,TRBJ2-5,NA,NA,CASSLARLFQETQYF,TGTGCCAGCAGCTTAGCGCGGCTTTTCCAAGAGACCCAGTACTTC
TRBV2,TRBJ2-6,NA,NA,CASSEALSGSGANVLTF,TGTGCCAGCAGTGAAGCGCTATCGGGGTCTGGGGCCAACGTCCTGACTTTC
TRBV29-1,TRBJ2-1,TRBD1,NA,CSVAEGQGPYNEQFF,TGCAGCGTCGCAGAGGGACAGGGGCCATACAATGAGCAGTTCTTC
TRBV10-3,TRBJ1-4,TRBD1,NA,CAIRMEDRGLINEKLFF,TGTGCCATCAGGATGGAGGACAGGGGGCTTATTAATGAAAAACTGTTTTTT
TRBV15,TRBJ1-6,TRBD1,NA,CATAQGQGNSPLHF,TGTGCCACCGCCCAGGGACAGGGCAATTCACCCCTCCACTTT
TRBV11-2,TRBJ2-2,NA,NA,CASSLSSGRNTGELFF,TGTGCCAGCAGCTTAAGTTCGGGCAGGAACACCGGGGAGCTGTTTTTT
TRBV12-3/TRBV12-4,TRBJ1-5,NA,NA,CASTPQGIQPQHF,TGTGCCAGCACCCCGCAAGGGATTCAGCCCCAGCATTTT
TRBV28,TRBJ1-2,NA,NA,CASSPAGQTSNYGYTF,TGTGCCAGCAGTCCGGCCGGACAGACCTCAAACTATGGCTACACCTTC
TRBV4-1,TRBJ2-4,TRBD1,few,CASSQAGQGAVNIQYF,TGCGCCAGCAGCCAAGCGGGACAGGGGGCCGTAAACATTCAGTACTTC
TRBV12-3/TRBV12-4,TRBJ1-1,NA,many,CASRRVADTEAFF,TGTGCCAGCAGGCGGGTCGCGGACACTGAAGCTTTCTTT
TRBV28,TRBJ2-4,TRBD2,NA,CASSVVGGGGIQYF,TGTGCCAGCAGTGTAGTTGGCGGGGGAGGCATTCAGTACTTC
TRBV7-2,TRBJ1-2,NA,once,CASSLSWDPNYGYTF,TGTGCCAGCAGCTTGTCTTGGGACCCTAACTATGGCTACACCTTC
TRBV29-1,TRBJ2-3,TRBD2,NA,CSVGGTTRSVGTDMQYF,TGCAGCGTGGGAGGGACTACCCGGTCGGTCGGCACAGATATGCAGTATTTT
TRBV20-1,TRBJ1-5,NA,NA,CSAPVAGFNQPQHF,TGCAGTGCTCCAGTGGCAGGGTTCAATCAGCCCCAGCATTTT
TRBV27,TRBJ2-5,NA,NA,CASRPTQGYGEETQYF,TGTGCCAGCAGACCGACCCAGGGGTATGGCGAAGAGACCCAGTACTTC
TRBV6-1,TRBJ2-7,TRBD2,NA,CASSETSESSYEQYF,TGTGCCAGCAGTGAAACTAGCGAGAGCTCCTACGAGCAGTACTTC
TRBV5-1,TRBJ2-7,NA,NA,CATGATYNEQYF,TGCGCCACTGGGGCCACCTACAATGAGCAGTACTTC
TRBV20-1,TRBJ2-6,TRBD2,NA,CSASRAGDNVLTF,TGCAGTGCTAGTCGGGCGGGAGACAACGTCCTGACTTTC
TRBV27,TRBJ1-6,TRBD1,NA,CASRTGQQNSPLHF,TGTGCCAGCAGGACGGGACAGCAAAATTCACCCCTCCACTTT
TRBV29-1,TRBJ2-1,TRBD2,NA,CSMGGTSGDNEQFF,TGCAGCATGGGGGGGACTAGCGGCGACAATGAGCAGTTCTTC
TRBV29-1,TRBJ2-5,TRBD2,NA,CSTSSGGSPRETQYF,TGCAGCACATCTAGCGGGGGGTCCCCCCGGGAGACCCAGTACTTC